The entry below gives a single TCR beta chain sequence along with its context. Method: immunoSEQ multiplex PCR; TCRdb's copy keeps in-frame clones and lacks some. The sample yields tens of thousands of clones, 81% seen once. The data derive from a study of T cell responses to AZD1222 COVID-19 vaccine. V lost 4 bases and J 1 base, leaving 13 bases between the germline ends. CDR1 and CDR2 (germline): SGHNT, YYREEE (reference sequence). This CDR3 comprises 15 residues. The clonotype originates from an adult who received the AZD1222 COVID-19 vaccine. The source material was peripheral blood, sampled 28 days after the second AZD1222 dose. The V gene is TRBV5-4, the J gene TRBJ2-3, with D maybe TRBD1 (5 bases). The CDR3 DNA reads TGTGCCAGCAGCCCCTCGTCCAGGGGCACAGATACGCAGTATTTT. Residues: CASSPSSRGTDTQYF. Looking up the rest from reference TRBV5-4 and TRBJ2-3 gives the full variable domain: ETGVTQSPTHLIKTRGQQVTLRCSSQSGHNTVSWYQQALGQGPQFIFQYYREEENGRGNFPPRFSGLQFPNYSSELNVNALELDDSALYLCASSPSSRGTDTQYFGPGTRLTVL.